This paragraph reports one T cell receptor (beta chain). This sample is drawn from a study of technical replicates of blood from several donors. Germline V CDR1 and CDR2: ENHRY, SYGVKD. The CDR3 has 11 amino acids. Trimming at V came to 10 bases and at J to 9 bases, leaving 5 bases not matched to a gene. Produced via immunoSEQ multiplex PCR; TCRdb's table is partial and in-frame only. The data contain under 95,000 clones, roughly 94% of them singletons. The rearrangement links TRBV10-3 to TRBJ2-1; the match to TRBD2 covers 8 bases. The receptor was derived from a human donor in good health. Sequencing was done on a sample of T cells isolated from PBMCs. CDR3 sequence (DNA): TGTGCCAGCGGACTAGCAGGTGAGCAGTTCTTC. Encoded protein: CASGLAGEQFF.